A single sample gave rise to the 29 T cell receptor beta chains below, sequenced in a study of blood T cell repertoires in COVID-19. The table came from immunoSEQ multiplex PCR; TCRdb's copy has only in-frame clones and leaves some out. This table has 84,000 or so clones, around nine tenths appearing once. Sequencing was performed on peripheral blood. The source of these receptors is a man between 60 and 70 years old with acute or convalescent COVID-19.

V is TRBV5-1 and J is TRBJ1-2, with TRBD1 matching 7 bases. Germline-derived CDR1 and CDR2 are SGHRS and YFSETQ. Germline trimming cut 4 bases from V and 0 bases from J; bases unmatched to any gene: 6. CDR3 length: 15 residues. CDR3: CASSPKQGTNYGYTF. Here the CDR3 DNA reads TGCGCCAGCAGCCCGAAACAGGGGACTAACTATGGCTACACCTTC.

The V and J genes are TRBV19 and TRBJ1-5; D perhaps matches TRBD1 (5 bases). CDR1 LNHDA and CDR2 SQIVND come from the germline V gene (reference sequence). This CDR3 is built from 15 residues. Trimming took off 7 bases at V and 4 bases at J, with 17 bases between the two ends. CDR3 sequence reads: CASTPGQGWNQPQHF. DNA for the CDR3: TGTGCCAGTACCCCAGGGCAGGGCTGGAATCAGCCCCAGCATTTT. Variable domain in full (rest from reference TRBV19 and TRBJ1-5): DGGITQSPKYLFRKEGQNVTLSCEQNLNHDAMYWYRQDPGQGLRLIYYSQIVNDFQKGDIAEGYSVSREKKESFPLTVTSAQKNPTAFYLCASTPGQGWNQPQHFGDGTRLSIL.

The chain joins TRBV5-1 to TRBJ1-1, with no clear D. V lost 3 bases, J lost 4 bases, and 10 bases lay in between. The CDR3 is made up of 13 amino acids. The germline V gene has CDR1 SGHRS and CDR2 YFSETQ. CDR3 amino acids: CASSSRPGTEAFF. In DNA form, the CDR3 reads TGCGCCAGCAGCTCACGACCGGGCACTGAAGCTTTCTTT.

The chain uses TRBV7-9 and TRBJ1-2; D is uncertain. V dropped 6 bases and J dropped 4 bases, with 15 bases sitting between them. Germline V gives CDR1 SEHNR, CDR2 FQNEAQ (reference sequence). The CDR3 is 14 amino acids. The CDR3, as DNA: TGTGCCAGCAGTTACCGGGAAATAGGCTATGGCTACACCTTC. Its protein product is CASSYREIGYGYTF.

V gene TRBV5-4 combines with J gene TRBJ1-1, with D perhaps TRBD1 (5 bases). CDR1 is SGHNT and CDR2 is YYREEE in the germline V gene (reference sequence). CDR3 length: 14 amino acids. The V gene lost 4 bases and the J gene lost 2 bases, with 12 bases spanning the gap. CDR3 protein: CASSGRGPNTEAFF. CDR3 nucleotide sequence: TGTGCCAGCAGCGGGCGGGGACCAAACACTGAAGCTTTCTTT.

V is TRBV27 and J is TRBJ2-1; 9 bases are shared with TRBD2. The V gene end was trimmed by 6 bases and the J gene end by 1 base; junction bases not matched to a gene: 4. This CDR3 has 15 residues. CDR1 and CDR2 (germline): MNHEY, SMNVEV (reference sequence). In DNA form, the CDR3 reads TGTGCCAGCAGGGGGAGCGGGGGGTCCTACAATGAGCAGTTCTTC. Its protein product is CASRGSGGSYNEQFF.

This chain uses TRBV5-5 with TRBJ1-5; 9 bases match TRBD1. In germline, CDR1 is SGHKS, CDR2 YYEKEE (reference sequence). The CDR3 loop spans 15 amino acids. The V segment lost 2 bases and the J segment 6 bases; nucleotides outside the gene matches: 6. The CDR3 region is CASSLLQGAVQPQHF. CDR3 in DNA: TGTGCCAGCAGCTTACTACAGGGGGCGGTTCAGCCCCAGCATTTT.

J is TRBJ2-3 and V is TRBV19; TRBD2 matches at 8 bases. The CDR3 runs 17 residues. V shed 3 bases, J shed 10 bases, and the junction held 18 bases outside the gene matches. Germline CDR1 is LNHDA and CDR2 is SQIVND (reference sequence). The CDR3 loop is CASSMGARLAGRPAQYF. CDR3 bases: TGTGCCAGTAGTATGGGGGCCCGCTTAGCGGGGAGGCCGGCGCAGTATTTT.

The gene calls are TRBV30 and TRBJ1-1; TRBD1 matches 9 bases. The CDR3 spans 13 residues. V lost 1 base and J lost 10; bases outside the gene matches: 7. The germline gives CDR1 GTSNPN, CDR2 SVGIG (reference sequence). This chain's CDR3 is CAWSGYRGPGAFF. The CDR3 region has the DNA TGTGCCTGGAGTGGATACAGGGGGCCTGGAGCTTTCTTT.

The chain recombines TRBV27 with TRBJ1-1; D remains ambiguous. Germline V gene data show CDR1 as MNHEY and CDR2 as SMNVEV (reference sequence). The CDR3 has 13 amino acids. Trimming cost V 0 bases and J 4 bases, with 6 bases left between them. Here the CDR3 reads CASSLSESTEAFF. The CDR3 bases are TGTGCCAGCAGTTTATCTGAGAGCACTGAAGCTTTCTTT.

This clone is a singleton in its sample. The chain uses TRBV6-5 and TRBJ1-4, with D possibly matching TRBD1 (5 bases). The V end was cut by 6 bases, the J end by 8 bases, with 19 bases between. The germline CDR1 and CDR2 sequences are MNHEY and SVGAGI. The CDR3 contains 15 residues. The chain's CDR3 is CASSPYSPGYEKLFF. CDR3 nucleotide sequence: TGTGCCAGCAGCCCCTACTCCCCAGGGTACGAAAAACTGTTTTTT.

The rearrangement uses TRBV27 and TRBJ2-7; D remains ambiguous. The CDR3 is 13 amino acids. Germline V gene sequence: CDR1 MNHEY, CDR2 SMNVEV (reference sequence). Deletions cut 4 bases from V and 2 bases from J, with 9 bases between. The CDR3 reads CASSYGSTYEQYF. CDR3 nucleotides: TGTGCCAGCAGTTACGGGTCCACCTACGAGCAGTACTTC.

J is TRBJ1-2 and V is TRBV10-3, with 8 bases fitting TRBD1. Germline V CDR1 and CDR2: ENHRY, SYGVKD. V was pared by 6 bases and J by 4 bases, with 10 bases of the junction left unmatched. This CDR3 has 15 residues. CDR3 nucleotide sequence: TGTGCCATCAGCGACAGGGGAGATCGGCTCTATGGCTACACCTTC. Its translation is CAISDRGDRLYGYTF.

The rearrangement links TRBV13 to TRBJ2-3; TRBD2 is a possible D gene (6 bases). The V and J ends lost 2 bases and 5 bases respectively, with 14 bases between them. The CDR3 runs 15 residues. Germline CDR1 reads PRHDT; CDR2 reads FYEKMQ (reference sequence). For the CDR3, the DNA is TGTGCCAGCAGCTTAACTTTAGGAGGGCAAGATACGCAGTATTTT. Translated: CASSLTLGGQDTQYF.

The rearrangement uses TRBV5-1 and TRBJ2-3; D is perhaps TRBD2 (5 bases). Germline assignment: CDR1 SGHRS and CDR2 YFSETQ. Deletions cut 7 bases from V and 1 base from J, with 13 bases between. This CDR3 has 14 residues. CDR3 bases: TGCGCCAGCCACGACCGAGGGCGCACAGATACGCAGTATTTT. This translates into CASHDRGRTDTQYF.

V gene TRBV11-2 combines with J gene TRBJ2-7; 10 nucleotides line up with TRBD1. This CDR3 is built from 15 residues. The germline CDR1 and CDR2 sequences are SGHAT and FQNNGV. J gave up 2 bases and V 7 bases, and 8 bases lay outside the gene matches. DNA for the CDR3: TGTGCCAGCACCGTCGACAGGGGGCTTACCTACGAGCAGTACTTC. It yields the protein CASTVDRGLTYEQYF. The full variable domain, rest sourced from reference TRBV11-2 and TRBJ2-7, is EAGVAQSPRYKIIEKRQSVAFWCNPISGHATLYWYQQILGQGPKLLIQFQNNGVVDDSQLPKDRFSAERLKGVDSTLKIQPAKLEDSAVYLCASTVDRGLTYEQYFGPGTRLTVT.

The chain uses TRBV27 and TRBJ1-2, with unresolved D. The CDR3 loop spans 12 amino acids. V was clipped by 6 bases and J by 4 bases, with 9 bases between them. The V gene's germline CDR1 is MNHEY and CDR2 SMNVEV (reference sequence). CDR3 region: CASRSHPYGYTF. DNA for the CDR3: TGTGCCAGCAGGTCACACCCCTATGGCTACACCTTC.

The CDR3 nucleotides read TGTGCCAGCAGAAGGACAGGAGATCAGCCCCAGCATTTT. Encoded protein: CASRRTGDQPQHF. V gene TRBV6-5 combines with J gene TRBJ1-5, with 7 bases identical to TRBD1. Germline CDR1 is MNHEY and CDR2 is SVGAGI. V dropped 6 bases and J dropped 5; count of bases not matched to a gene: 4. There are 13 residues in the CDR3.

This clone was recorded once. This chain links TRBV9 with TRBJ2-7; D gene unclear. The germline V gene has CDR1 SGDLS and CDR2 YYNGEE. V lost 0 bases and J 0 bases, leaving 10 bases between the germline ends. The CDR3 is 15 amino acids. The CDR3 spells CASSVVTESSYEQYF. The CDR3, as DNA: TGTGCCAGCAGCGTAGTCACAGAAAGCTCCTACGAGCAGTACTTC.

The chain uses TRBV19 and TRBJ1-5; weak D call: TRBD1 (5 bases). V was trimmed by 4 bases and J by 3 bases, leaving 13 bases between them. Germline loops: CDR1 LNHDA, CDR2 SQIVND (reference sequence). This CDR3 is built from 15 residues. The CDR3: CASSTRQYPNQPQHF. CDR3 sequence (DNA): TGTGCCAGTAGTACTCGACAGTACCCCAATCAGCCCCAGCATTTT.

This chain links TRBV20-1 with TRBJ1-1; maybe TRBD1 (5 bases). Trimming removed 3 bases from V and 4 bases from J, with 15 bases in between. The CDR3 is 14 amino acids. Germline V gene data show CDR1 as DFQATT and CDR2 as SNEGSKA (reference sequence). The CDR3 DNA reads as TGCAGTGCTAGTCCCCCCAGGGTAAGCACTGAAGCTTTCTTT. Amino acids: CSASPPRVSTEAFF.

V is TRBV27 and J is TRBJ2-2, with a tentative D call TRBD2 (5 bases). V lost 3 bases and J lost 3, with 11 bases in between. CDR3 length equals 15 residues. Germline CDR1 reads MNHEY; CDR2 reads SMNVEV (reference sequence). Here the CDR3 reads CASSFEGVDTGELFF. The DNA for the CDR3 is TGTGCCAGCAGTTTTGAGGGAGTGGACACCGGGGAGCTGTTTTTT.

This clone was counted between two and nine times. The V gene is TRBV7-3, the J gene TRBJ1-1, with 8 bases fitting TRBD1. Germline V CDR1 and CDR2: SGHTA, FQGTGA. This CDR3 is built from 14 residues. V shed 5 bases and J 4 bases; nucleotides not matched to a gene: 6. CDR3 protein: CASSPNTGGTEAFF. For the CDR3, the DNA is TGTGCCAGCAGCCCTAATACAGGGGGCACTGAAGCTTTCTTT.

This clone was observed a few times. The J gene is TRBJ1-2, the V gene TRBV11-2, with 10 bases aligning to TRBD1. Germline CDR1 is SGHAT and CDR2 is FQNNGV. This CDR3 is 15 amino acids long. V gave up 6 bases and J gave up 4 bases; unmatched junction bases: 8. This CDR3 is CASRRGQGGAYGYTF. Here the CDR3 DNA reads TGTGCCAGCAGACGAGGACAGGGGGGGGCCTATGGCTACACCTTC.

The chain joins TRBV7-9 to TRBJ1-6, with a tentative D call TRBD1 (6 bases). Germline V gene lookup returns CDR1 SEHNR and CDR2 FQNEAQ (reference sequence). The CDR3 is 15 amino acids. The V end was cut by 1 base, the J end by 10 bases, with 14 bases between. CDR3 in DNA: TGTGCCAGCAGCTTAGGAAGGGGGTATGGGTCACCCCTCCACTTT. Amino acid sequence: CASSLGRGYGSPLHF.

V usage is TRBV2 and J usage is TRBJ1-2; 8 nucleotides match TRBD1. V shed 5 bases and J 8 bases; nucleotides not matched to a gene: 13. Germline lookup yields CDR1 SNHLY and CDR2 FYNNEI. The CDR3 is 15 residues long. CDR3 sequence (DNA): TGTGCCAGCAGTCCCCCGGGACAGGTTACATGGGGCTACACCTTC. Protein: CASSPPGQVTWGYTF.

This clone appeared once. The chain recombines TRBV19 with TRBJ1-4; a weak D match, TRBD1 (5 bases). V gave up 6 bases and J gave up 1 base, with 15 bases separating them. Germline CDR1 is LNHDA and CDR2 is SQIVND (reference sequence). The CDR3 has 16 residues. CDR3 bases: TGTGCCAGTAGCCACCCGGGGGAAAAAACTAATGAAAAACTGTTTTTT. Protein product: CASSHPGEKTNEKLFF.

The rearrangement uses TRBV6-5 and TRBJ1-6; D perhaps matches TRBD1 (6 bases). This CDR3 region has 15 residues. Deletions cut 0 bases from V and 13 bases from J, with 16 bases between. Germline V gives CDR1 MNHEY, CDR2 SVGAGI. CDR3 nucleotide sequence: TGTGCCAGCAGTTACTCACAGGGACCCTCAGGTCCCCTCCACTTT. Translated: CASSYSQGPSGPLHF.

The chain is built from TRBV6-1 and TRBJ1-2, with unresolved D. The germline gives CDR1 MNHNS, CDR2 SASEGT. This CDR3 region has 15 residues. Trimming shortened V by 3 bases and J by 5 bases, and 16 bases separated the two germline ends. CDR3 DNA sequence: TGTGCCAGCAGTGAGGCAGCGGAAGCTTCTTATGGCTACACCTTC. This encodes CASSEAAEASYGYTF.